This T cell receptor beta chain is drawn from a study of Ad26.COV2.S vaccination and SARS-CoV-2 variants. Treatment of the sample: about 20 received Ad26.COV2.S at low or high dose, single or two shots; 5 received placebo; per-sample allocation not given. On day 63 after the first injection, vaccine and placebo recipients gave samples. The table came from immunoSEQ multiplex PCR; TCRdb's copy has only in-frame clones and leaves some out. This sample yields some 250,000 clones, of which 85% to 90% are seen a single time; about 11% belongs to the top ten. The germline gives CDR1 MDHEN, CDR2 SYDVKM. V lost 7 bases and J lost 5, with 18 bases in between. The CDR3 runs to 16 residues.

The chain links TRBV28 to TRBJ1-6; weak D call: TRBD1 (5 bases). This clonotype was sampled from a person between 18 and 60 years old who received the Ad26.COV2.S COVID-19 vaccine or a placebo. The sequences come from peripheral blood, collected in a trial of Ad26.COV2.S vaccine versus placebo. This CDR3 is CASTTHQGWDNSPLHF. Here the CDR3 DNA reads TGTGCCAGCACCACCCACCAGGGCTGGGATAATTCACCCCTCCACTTT.